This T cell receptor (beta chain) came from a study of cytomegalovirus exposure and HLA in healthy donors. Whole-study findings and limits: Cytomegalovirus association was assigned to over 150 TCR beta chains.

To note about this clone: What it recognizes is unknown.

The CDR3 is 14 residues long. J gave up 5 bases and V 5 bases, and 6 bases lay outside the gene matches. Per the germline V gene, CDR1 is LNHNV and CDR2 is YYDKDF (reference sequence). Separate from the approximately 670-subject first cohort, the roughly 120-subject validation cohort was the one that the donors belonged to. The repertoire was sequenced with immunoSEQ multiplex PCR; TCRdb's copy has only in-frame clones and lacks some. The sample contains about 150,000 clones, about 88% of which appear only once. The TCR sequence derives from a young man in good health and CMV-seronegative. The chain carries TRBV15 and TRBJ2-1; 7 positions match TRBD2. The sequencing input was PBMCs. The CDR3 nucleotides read TGTGCCACCAGCGAGGGGAGGGACCACAATGAGCAGTTCTTC. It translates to CATSEGRDHNEQFF.